Shown below are 14 T cell receptor beta chains from a single sample sequenced in a study of OX40 agonist ivuxolimab in advanced cancers. TCRdb's table, derived via immunoSEQ multiplex PCR, lists solely in-frame clones and lacks some. The sample has over 80,000 clones; about 90% are singletons. The sequences come from CD4+ or CD8+ T cells sorted from blood, collected in a trial of the OX40 agonist ivuxolimab. The receptors were gathered from an adult with an advanced solid tumor such as melanoma, head and neck, liver or kidney cancer.

This sequence joins TRBV29-1 and TRBJ1-1, with 7 bases identical to TRBD1. Germline-derived CDR1 and CDR2 are SQVTM and ANQGSEA. V shed 5 bases, J shed 11 bases, and the junction held 11 bases outside the gene matches. The CDR3 is 12 amino acids. The CDR3 coding sequence is TGCAGCGTTCCAACTTTGACAGGGTACGCTTTCTTT. The encoded protein is CSVPTLTGYAFF.

This rearrangement joins TRBV7-8 to TRBJ1-5; D is possibly TRBD1 (6 bases). This CDR3 has 19 amino acids. Germline V lookup: CDR1 SGHVS, CDR2 FQNEAQ. V dropped 0 bases and J dropped 4 bases, with 22 bases sitting between them. CDR3 protein: CASSLARTTTDSRNQPQHF. In nucleotides, the CDR3 is TGTGCCAGCAGCTTAGCGCGCACGACTACGGACAGTCGGAATCAGCCCCAGCATTTT.

The chain joins TRBV5-1 to TRBJ1-2, with a possible D match to TRBD1 (6 bases). The CDR3 sequence is 16 residues long. CDR1 is SGHRS and CDR2 is YFSETQ in the germline V gene. Trimming shortened V by 4 bases and J by 4 bases, and 20 bases separated the two germline ends. The CDR3 DNA follows: TGCGCCAGCAGCCCCGGGGGTAACAGGGTCGGCTATGGCTACACCTTC. As protein: CASSPGGNRVGYGYTF.

This sequence joins TRBV4-1 and TRBJ2-3, with TRBD2 as a possible D gene (5 bases). This CDR3 has 15 residues. Trimming took off 6 bases at V and 6 bases at J, with 19 bases between the two ends. Per germline, CDR1 MGHRA and CDR2 YSYEKL. The CDR3 spells CASRPIGDRLDTQYF. The CDR3 DNA is TGCGCCAGCAGACCGATCGGGGATCGTTTGGATACGCAGTATTTT.

V gene TRBV5-1 combines with J gene TRBJ2-2; D not resolved. The CDR3 runs 14 residues. Looked up from germline, CDR1 is SGHRS and CDR2 is YFSETQ. V was cut by 0 bases and J by 6 bases, with 9 bases left in between. The DNA for the CDR3 is TGCGCCAGCAGCTTGGCAGATGGGTCCGGGGAGCTGTTTTTT. Its protein is CASSLADGSGELFF.

The chain links TRBV7-2 to TRBJ2-7, with 7 bases aligning to TRBD1. V dropped 0 bases and J dropped 6; count of bases not matched to a gene: 8. Looked up from germline, CDR1 is SGHTA and CDR2 is FQGNSA. The CDR3 has 15 amino acids. This chain's CDR3 is CASSLAAQGRFEQYF. The DNA of the CDR3 is TGTGCCAGCAGCTTAGCTGCACAGGGGCGTTTCGAGCAGTACTTC.

The genes are TRBV5-1 and TRBJ2-1; possible D gene TRBD2, 6 bases. This CDR3 region has 16 residues. CDR1 and CDR2 (germline): SGHRS, YFSETQ. With 0 bases removed from V and 8 bases from J, the gap between germline ends came to 18 bases. As DNA, the CDR3 is TGCGCCAGCAGCTTGGGCGGGGCTCTATGGGGCGATGAGCAGTTCTTC. Translating it yields CASSLGGALWGDEQFF.

The rearrangement uses TRBV7-3 and TRBJ1-4; D gene uncertain. Germline-derived CDR1 and CDR2 are SGHTA and FQGTGA. The CDR3 extends over 13 amino acids. V lost 2 bases and J 7 bases, leaving 8 bases between the germline ends. The CDR3 DNA reads TGTGCCAGCAGCTTATTACGCAGTGAAAAACTGTTTTTT. As protein: CASSLLRSEKLFF.

The chain is built from TRBV19 and TRBJ2-2; 13 bases fit TRBD2. The length of the CDR3 is 17 residues. The germline CDR1 and CDR2 sequences are LNHDA and SQIVND (reference sequence). Trimming took 5 bases from V and 5 from J; bases not matched to a gene: 8. CDR3 region: CASSSSGTSGKTGELFF. CDR3 DNA sequence: TGTGCCAGTAGTTCTTCCGGGACTAGCGGGAAAACCGGGGAGCTGTTTTTT.

The chain recombines TRBV11-3 with TRBJ2-1; 8 bases are shared with TRBD2. Germline V lookup: CDR1 SGHNT, CDR2 YENEEA. The CDR3 is 16 residues long. Unmatched junction bases numbered 7, after V lost 3 bases and J lost 3 bases. In DNA form, the CDR3 reads TGTGCCAGCAGCTTTTCTTCTAGCGGGTTCTACAATGAGCAGTTCTTC. It yields the protein CASSFSSSGFYNEQFF.

A single count supports this clone. The chain couples TRBV6-4 to TRBJ1-2, with D tentatively TRBD1 (5 bases). Per the germline V gene, CDR1 is MRHNA and CDR2 is SNTAGT. The CDR3 is 14 residues long. V lost 4 bases and J 4 bases, leaving 13 bases between the germline ends. The CDR3 sequence: CASSAQGLSYGYTF. CDR3 DNA: TGTGCCAGCAGTGCCCAGGGACTGTCCTATGGCTACACCTTC.

The rearrangement joins TRBV4-3 to TRBJ2-2; TRBD2 might be the D (6 bases). Trimming pared 0 bases from V and 0 bases from J, leaving 11 bases between. The CDR3 runs 17 residues. Germline loops: CDR1 LGHNA, CDR2 YSLEER. The chain's CDR3 is CASSQDASGSNTGELFF. CDR3 DNA sequence: TGCGCCAGCAGCCAAGATGCCAGCGGGTCGAACACCGGGGAGCTGTTTTTT.

The rearrangement links TRBV10-1 to TRBJ1-6; a weak D match, TRBD1 (5 bases). The CDR3 is 13 amino acids. Germline CDR1 WNHNN, CDR2 SYGVQD (reference sequence). Trimming left V 0 bases short and J 8 bases short, with 5 bases between. CDR3 residues: CASSESGDSPLHF. The CDR3 nucleotides read TGCGCCAGCAGTGAGTCGGGGGATTCACCCCTCCACTTT.

This clone has a single count. CDR3 DNA: TGTGCCAGCAGCCTAGAGACAGGGAACGAGCAGTACGTC. Encoded protein: CASSLETGNEQYV. V is TRBV5-4 and J is TRBJ2-7; 7 bases match TRBD1. V shed 4 bases, J shed 5 bases, and the junction held 6 bases outside the gene matches. Looked up from germline, CDR1 is SGHNT and CDR2 is YYREEE (reference sequence). The CDR3 spans 13 residues.